This TCR beta chain was found in a study of T cells expressing NK-cell markers (dated by TCRdb to the early 2020s). Describing the broader study: Three sorted T-cell subsets (CD3+CD56+NKG2C+, CD3+CD56+NKG2C- and CD3+CD56-NKG2C+) from roughly 8 donors had their TCR beta-chain repertoires profiled. Sequencing of the libraries produced 2 x 150 bp reads on Illumina HiSeq 2000/2500, MiSeq or NextSeq. Among the eight sequenced donors, seven were HCMV-seropositive and one was HCMV-seronegative. Randomly selected healthy volunteers, three men and five women, were used as the eight sequenced donors. Overall results and qualifications from the work: In about 6 donors, the dominant CD3+CD56+NKG2C+ clonotypes were found to rank among the top 10 CD8+ clonotypes and to make up 1.0-7.0% of CD8+ T cells. Whether the expanded NKG2C-expressing T cell clones were specific for HCMV antigens remained unclear. Those dominant clonotypes were again the most abundant among CD3+CD56-NKG2C+ cells in four donors, at roughly 25-60.1%.

A commercial ELISA kit detecting HCMV-specific IgG in serum was used to determine HCMV serostatus. Ficoll density gradient centrifugation was used to isolate peripheral blood mononuclear cells from blood. The germline V gene (reference sequence) yields SGHNT for CDR1 and YYREEE for CDR2. Including cysteine and phenylalanine, the CDR3 has 16 amino acids. The DNA is unrecorded. The sequencer listed for this sample is Illumina HiSeq 2000. The TCR beta cDNA libraries were made using 5'RACE template switching, a step that added both a universal primer site and unique molecular identifiers. cDNA synthesis was primed from the TCR beta constant segment and was followed by two successive PCR amplification steps. From the authors' description of their analysis: MIGEC was used to demultiplex reads and group reads by UMI, and MiTCR was used to assemble and quantify clonotypes. To exclude erroneous sequences, only TCR cDNA sequences supported by at least two reads were retained. The tcR package was used for downstream repertoire analysis, with clonotypes matched between fractions based on CDR3 nucleotide sequence plus V segment. VDJmatch was used to annotate antigen specificity against VDJdb, with one amino acid substitution in CDR3 permitted. TCRdb reprocessed the reads into one record per CDR3 protein sequence, lacking DNA. TCRdb, not the original authors, processed these V and J calls. Per the sample table, the count is hundreds of thousands of distinct CDR3 sequences. The ten top clones hold 3.5% to 5% of the sample.

Turning to this clonotype: This clone's antigen is unknown.

Sequenced material: blood T cells: a sorted CD56 or NKG2C T cell subset, CD4+ or CD8+ T cells, or bulk PBMC T cells (not recorded which). The chain employs TRBV5-4 and TRBJ2-3; TCRdb's D call of TRBD1 is untestable without DNA. The TCR originated in a woman aged 18-70 years in good health. This receptor has the CDR3 CASTGGSRVGSDTQYF.